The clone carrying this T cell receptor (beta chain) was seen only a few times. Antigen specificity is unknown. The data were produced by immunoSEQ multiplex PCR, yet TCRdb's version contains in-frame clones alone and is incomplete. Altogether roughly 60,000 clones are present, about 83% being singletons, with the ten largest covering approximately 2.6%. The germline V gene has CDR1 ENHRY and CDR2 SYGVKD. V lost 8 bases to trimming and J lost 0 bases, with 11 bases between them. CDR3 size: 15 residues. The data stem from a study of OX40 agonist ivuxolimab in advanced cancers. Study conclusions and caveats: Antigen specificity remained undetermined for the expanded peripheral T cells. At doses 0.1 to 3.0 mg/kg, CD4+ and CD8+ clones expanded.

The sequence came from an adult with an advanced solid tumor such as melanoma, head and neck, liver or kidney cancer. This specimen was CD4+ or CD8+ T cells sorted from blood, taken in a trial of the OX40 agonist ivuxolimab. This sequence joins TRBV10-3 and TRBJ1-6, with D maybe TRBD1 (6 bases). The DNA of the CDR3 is TGTGCCATCGGAACAGGGAGCTCCTATAATTCACCCCTCCACTTT. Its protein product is CAIGTGSSYNSPLHF.